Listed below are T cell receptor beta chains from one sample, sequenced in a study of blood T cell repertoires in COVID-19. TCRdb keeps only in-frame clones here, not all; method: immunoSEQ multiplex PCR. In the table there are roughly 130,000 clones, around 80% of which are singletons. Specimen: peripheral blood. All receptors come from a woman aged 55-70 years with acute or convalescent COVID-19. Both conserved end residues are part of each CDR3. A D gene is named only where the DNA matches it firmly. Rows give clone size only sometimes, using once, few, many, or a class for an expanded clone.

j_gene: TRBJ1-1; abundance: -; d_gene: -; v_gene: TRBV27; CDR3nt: TGTGCCAGCAGTTTTGGGGCGGGGGTGATGAACACTGAAGCTTTCTTT; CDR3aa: CASSFGAGVMNTEAFF
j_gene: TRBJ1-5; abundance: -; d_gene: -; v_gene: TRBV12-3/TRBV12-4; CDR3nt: TGTGCCAGCAGCCAGGGCCAGCCCCAGCATTTT; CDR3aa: CASSQGQPQHF
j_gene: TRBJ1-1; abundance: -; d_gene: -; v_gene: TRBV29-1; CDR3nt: TGCAGCGTTGAAGGAGGGCTGAACACTGAAGCTTTCTTT; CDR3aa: CSVEGGLNTEAFF
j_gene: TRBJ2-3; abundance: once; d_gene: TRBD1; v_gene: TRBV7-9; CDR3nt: TGTGCCAGCAGCCTGACAGGGGATCTTCGAGATACGCAGTATTTT; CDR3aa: CASSLTGDLRDTQYF
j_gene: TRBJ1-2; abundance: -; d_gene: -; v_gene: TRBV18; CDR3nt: TGTGCCAGCTCACCGATCCGGGGCTACACCTTC; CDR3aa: CASSPIRGYTF
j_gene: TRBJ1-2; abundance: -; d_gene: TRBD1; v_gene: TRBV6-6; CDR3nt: TGTGCCAGCAGTTTCGGGACAGACTATGGCTACACCTTC; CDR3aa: CASSFGTDYGYTF
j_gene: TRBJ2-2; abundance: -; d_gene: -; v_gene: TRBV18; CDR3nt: TGTGCCAGCTCGGGCAGCTACACCGGGGAGCTGTTTTTT; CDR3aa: CASSGSYTGELFF
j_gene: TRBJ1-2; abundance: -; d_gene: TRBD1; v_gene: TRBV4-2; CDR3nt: TGTGCCAGCAGCCAAGGGGGGGCAGGGGGAGGTGGGTATGGCTACACCTTC; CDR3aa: CASSQGGAGGGGYGYTF
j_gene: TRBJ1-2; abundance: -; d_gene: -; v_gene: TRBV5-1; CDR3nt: TGCGCCAGCAGCTTGGTCGGGGGAATGGACTATGGCTACACCTTC; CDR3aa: CASSLVGGMDYGYTF
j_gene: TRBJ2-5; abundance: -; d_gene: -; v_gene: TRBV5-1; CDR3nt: TGCGCCAGCAGCACCCGACAATCCGGCCCCCAAGAGACCCAGTACTTC; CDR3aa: CASSTRQSGPQETQYF
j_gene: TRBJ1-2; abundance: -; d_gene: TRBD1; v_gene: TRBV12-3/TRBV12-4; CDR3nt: TGTGCCAGCAGTTCAGGGGGCTGGGGCTACACCTTC; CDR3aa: CASSSGGWGYTF
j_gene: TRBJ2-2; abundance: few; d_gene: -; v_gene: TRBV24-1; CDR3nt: TGTGCCACCAGTGATTTCACAGGAACGGGGGAGCTGTTTTTT; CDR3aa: CATSDFTGTGELFF